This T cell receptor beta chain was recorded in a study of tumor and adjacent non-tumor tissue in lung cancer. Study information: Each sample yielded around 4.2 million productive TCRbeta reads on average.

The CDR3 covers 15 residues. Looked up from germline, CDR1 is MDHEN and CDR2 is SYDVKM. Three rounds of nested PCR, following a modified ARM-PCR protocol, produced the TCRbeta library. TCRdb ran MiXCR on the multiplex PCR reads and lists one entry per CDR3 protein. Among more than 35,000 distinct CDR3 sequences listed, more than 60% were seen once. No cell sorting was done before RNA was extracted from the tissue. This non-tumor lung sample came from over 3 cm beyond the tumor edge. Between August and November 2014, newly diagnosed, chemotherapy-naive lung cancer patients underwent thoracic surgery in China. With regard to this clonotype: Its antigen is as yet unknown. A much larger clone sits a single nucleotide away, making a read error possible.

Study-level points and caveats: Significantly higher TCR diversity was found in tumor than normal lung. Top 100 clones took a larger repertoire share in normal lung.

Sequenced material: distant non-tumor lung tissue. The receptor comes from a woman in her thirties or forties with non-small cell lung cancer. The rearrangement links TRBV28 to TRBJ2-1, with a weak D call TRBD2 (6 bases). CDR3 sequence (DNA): TGTGTCAGCTGTCGGGAGAGGAGCTCCTACAATGAGCAGTTCTTC. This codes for CVSCRERSSYNEQFF. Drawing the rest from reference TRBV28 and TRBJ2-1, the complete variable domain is DVKVTQSSRYLVKRTGEKVFLECVQDMDHENMFWYRQDPGLGLRLIYFSYDVKMKEKGDIPEGYSVSREKKERFSLILESASTNQTSMYLCVSCRERSSYNEQFFGPGTRLTVL.